This T cell receptor (beta chain) comes out of a study of CD8 T cells in Susac syndrome. A quantity of about 0.5 to 1 ug RNA underwent reverse transcription using random hexamers. By means of immunoSEQ multiplex PCR, TCR beta CDR3 spanning 54 Vbeta and 13 Jbeta underwent amplification. TCRdb passed the immunoSEQ multiplex PCR reads through MiXCR, listing each CDR3 protein once. The sample yields 110,000 or so distinct CDR3 sequences, 85% to 95% seen once. TEMRA cells were enriched by FACS, and CD4+ and CD8+ T cells were negatively isolated. This TCR came from a human donor in good health. Sequencing input: CD4+ T cells from PBMCs.

The CDR3 here is CASSQGLAENTGELFF. In nucleotides, the CDR3 is TGTGCCAGCAGCCAAGGACTAGCGGAGAACACCGGGGAGCTGTTTTTT. The V and J genes are TRBV4-2 and TRBJ2-2, with 9 bases identical to TRBD2. The V and J ends lost 1 base and 1 base, in that order; junction bases with no gene match: 1. Per germline, CDR1 LGHNA and CDR2 YNFKEQ. The CDR3 covers 16 residues.